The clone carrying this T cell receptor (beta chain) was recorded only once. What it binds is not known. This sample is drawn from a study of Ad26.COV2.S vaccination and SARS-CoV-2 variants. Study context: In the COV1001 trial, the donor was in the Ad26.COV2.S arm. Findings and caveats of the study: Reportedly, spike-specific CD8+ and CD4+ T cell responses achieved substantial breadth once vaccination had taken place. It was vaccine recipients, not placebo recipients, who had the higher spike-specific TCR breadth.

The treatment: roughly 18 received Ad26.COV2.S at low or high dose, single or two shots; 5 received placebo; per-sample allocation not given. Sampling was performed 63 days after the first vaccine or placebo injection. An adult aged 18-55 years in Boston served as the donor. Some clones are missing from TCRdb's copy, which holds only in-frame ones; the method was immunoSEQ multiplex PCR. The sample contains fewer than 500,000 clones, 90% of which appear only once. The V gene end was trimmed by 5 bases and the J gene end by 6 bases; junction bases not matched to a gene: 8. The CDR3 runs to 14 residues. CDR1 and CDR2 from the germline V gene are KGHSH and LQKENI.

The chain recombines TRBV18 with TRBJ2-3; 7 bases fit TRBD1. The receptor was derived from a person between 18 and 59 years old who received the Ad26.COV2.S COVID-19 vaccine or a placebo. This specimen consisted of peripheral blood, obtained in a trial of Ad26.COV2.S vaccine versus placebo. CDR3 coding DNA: TGTGCCAGCTCATCACAGGGGCATCGGGATACGCAGTATTTT. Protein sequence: CASSSQGHRDTQYF.